Following are 30 T cell receptor beta chains from one sample sequenced in a study of blood T cells in healthy people across ages. Combining a sample-barcoded 5' primer with a J-beta primer mix, a second PCR ran for roughly 6 to 11 cycles. TCRdb re-analysed the 5' RACE reads in MiXCR, keeping a single row per CDR3 protein. The sample has more than 750,000 distinct CDR3 sequences, about 27% seen once. This sample was also put to use in a study of T cells of mothers and their children.

The sample consisted of blood. All receptors derive from a woman in her 40s in good health.

This clonotype came up a few times. The rearrangement links TRBV27 to TRBJ2-7; D is perhaps TRBD2 (5 bases). Germline V gene data show CDR1 as MNHEY and CDR2 as SMNVEV (reference sequence). V lost 6 bases to trimming and J lost 7 bases, with 16 bases between them. The CDR3 loop spans 13 amino acids. The CDR3 region is CASRPSSPGEQYF. As DNA, the CDR3 is TGTGCCAGCAGGCCATCTTCCCCGGGAGAGCAGTACTTC.

The chain links TRBV20-1 to TRBJ1-1; maybe TRBD1 (5 bases). CDR1 is DFQATT, CDR2 SNEGSKA, per germline (reference sequence). With 0 bases removed from V and 4 bases from J, the gap between germline ends came to 12 bases. CDR3 length: 14 amino acids. The CDR3 sequence is CSARDTGTLTEAFF. DNA of the CDR3: TGCAGTGCTAGAGATACCGGGACCCTCACTGAAGCTTTCTTT.

V is TRBV29-1 and J is TRBJ1-1; D might be TRBD1 (6 bases). The germline CDR1 and CDR2 sequences are SQVTM and ANQGSEA. The CDR3 is 13 residues long. The V gene lost 6 bases and the J gene lost 5 bases, with 16 bases spanning the gap. CDR3 DNA sequence: TGCAGCGTGGCTGGGGGCTATCGGACTGAAGCTTTCTTT. It encodes CSVAGGYRTEAFF.

The chain is built from TRBV7-8 and TRBJ2-1; D might be TRBD1 (5 bases). V dropped 6 bases and J dropped 6 bases, with 21 bases sitting between them. Germline CDR1 is SGHVS and CDR2 is FQNEAQ. The CDR3 contains 16 residues. DNA for the CDR3: TGTGCCAGCAGATCCTCAGGGCCGGTTCGGATCAATGAGCAGTTCTTC. It encodes CASRSSGPVRINEQFF.

V and J are TRBV10-3 and TRBJ2-4, with TRBD2 identical over 11 bases. The CDR3 contains 14 residues. J gave up 13 bases and V 6 bases, and 11 bases lay outside the gene matches. Germline V gene data show CDR1 as ENHRY and CDR2 as SYGVKD. The CDR3 loop reads CAIRGTSGSNEQYF. CDR3 in DNA: TGTGCCATCAGGGGGACTAGCGGATCCAATGAGCAGTACTTC.

This clonotype was seen a handful of times. The V and J genes are TRBV20-1 and TRBJ2-1; 7 bases fit TRBD1. Germline CDR1 and CDR2: DFQATT and SNEGSKA (reference sequence). V gave up 2 bases and J gave up 2 bases; unmatched junction bases: 6. The CDR3 runs to 15 residues. The CDR3 nucleotides are TGCAGTGCTAGACCCGGCAGGGGGACCTACAATGAGCAGTTCTTC. It translates to CSARPGRGTYNEQFF.

In its sample, this clonotype was seen many times. The chain has TRBV7-2 and TRBJ2-1; 9 nucleotides agree with TRBD1. The CDR3 consists of 15 residues. V was clipped by 5 bases and J by 8 bases; unmatched bases: 10. Germline assignment: CDR1 SGHTA and CDR2 FQGNSA. CDR3 DNA sequence: TGTGCCAGCAGCATCTCCGGACAGGGGAATGATGAGCAGTTCTTC. Protein product: CASSISGQGNDEQFF.

The chain is built from TRBV27 and TRBJ1-2, with a possible D match to TRBD1 (5 bases). The V and J ends lost 2 bases and 2 bases respectively, with 12 bases between them. The germline V gene encodes CDR1 MNHEY and CDR2 SMNVEV (reference sequence). CDR3 size: 15 residues. Here the CDR3 DNA reads TGTGCCAGCAGTTTAAGGGGTGTAGCGAACTATGGCTACACCTTC. Its protein product is CASSLRGVANYGYTF.

This clonotype was detected only a few times. The chain combines TRBV2 with TRBJ2-7, with TRBD2 matching 7 bases. J gave up 7 bases and V 9 bases, and 9 bases lay outside the gene matches. CDR3 length: 12 amino acids. The germline V gene has CDR1 SNHLY and CDR2 FYNNEI. CDR3 in DNA: TGTGCCAGACTAAGCGGGGTGGGAGAGCAGTACTTC. Translated, it gives CARLSGVGEQYF. Full variable domain (missing parts from reference TRBV2 and TRBJ2-7): EPEVTQTPSHQVTQMGQEVILRCVPISNHLYFYWYRQILGQKVEFLVSFYNNEISEKSEIFDDQFSVERPDGSNFTLKIRSTKLEDSAMYFCARLSGVGEQYFGPGTRLTVT.

This clonotype has just a few counts. CDR3 bases: TGTGCCAGCAGTTACGGGAGAGGGTCAGATACGCAGTATTTT. Translated: CASSYGRGSDTQYF. The chain joins TRBV6-2 or TRBV6-3 to TRBJ2-3; tentatively, D is TRBD2 (5 bases). The CDR3 extends over 14 amino acids. Per the germline V gene, CDR1 is MNHEY and CDR2 is SVGEGT. V shed 2 bases and J shed 4 bases, with 10 bases lying between them.

This clonotype was counted at least ten times. This sequence joins TRBV7-2 and TRBJ1-2, with D tentatively TRBD1 (6 bases). Germline CDR1 SGHTA, CDR2 FQGNSA. Trimming left V 2 bases short and J 8 bases short, with 12 bases between. The CDR3 has 13 residues. CDR3 DNA: TGTGCCAGCAGCTTATCAACCAGGGGCGGCTACACCTTC. It translates to CASSLSTRGGYTF.

This clonotype was seen repeatedly, ten times or more. The rearrangement joins TRBV6-6 to TRBJ2-7; 10 nucleotides agree with TRBD1. This CDR3 is built from 13 residues. Unmatched junction bases numbered 4, after V lost 8 bases and J lost 3 bases. Germline CDR1 reads MNHNY; CDR2 reads SVGAGI (reference sequence). CDR3 DNA sequence: TGTGCCAGCGGCCGGGACAGGGGCTACGAGCAGTACTTC. Amino acids: CASGRDRGYEQYF.

CDR3: CASSLKGQPQHF. Written as DNA, the CDR3 is TGTGCCAGCAGTTTAAAGGGGCAGCCCCAGCATTTT. The rearrangement links TRBV28 to TRBJ1-5, with a weak D call TRBD1 (5 bases). Germline-derived CDR1 and CDR2 are MDHEN and SYDVKM. The V end lost 2 bases, the J end lost 7 bases, and 6 bases lay between the germline ends. This CDR3 spans 12 amino acids.

The chain recombines TRBV18 with TRBJ2-5; maybe TRBD2 (6 bases). Trimming pared 4 bases from V and 3 bases from J, leaving 18 bases between. Germline V lookup: CDR1 KGHSH, CDR2 LQKENI. The CDR3 consists of 16 residues. The CDR3, as DNA: TGTGCCAGCTCACTCTCCTGGGGAGCGGGTGAAGAGACCCAGTACTTC. It yields the protein CASSLSWGAGEETQYF.

The sample holds a few counts of this clonotype. The V call is TRBV6-5, the J call TRBJ1-1; no reliable D call. V lost 7 bases to trimming and J lost 3 bases, with 12 bases between them. The CDR3 length is 13 residues. CDR1 MNHEY and CDR2 SVGAGI come from the germline V gene. CDR3 loop: CASTNRAYTEAFF. DNA of the CDR3: TGTGCCAGCACTAATAGGGCATACACTGAAGCTTTCTTT.

V is TRBV9 and J is TRBJ2-3, with 9 bases identical to TRBD1. Germline V gene data show CDR1 as SGDLS and CDR2 as YYNGEE. The CDR3 length is 17 residues. Germline trimming cut 6 bases from V and 3 bases from J; bases unmatched to any gene: 14. The CDR3, as DNA: TGTGCCAGCAACGTCGTTGGACAGGGGCCTTCGACAGATACGCAGTATTTT. Protein product: CASNVVGQGPSTDTQYF.

A remark on this clonotype: A much more abundant neighbour one base away suggests this may be a read error. The chain links TRBV5-4 to TRBJ2-1, with 9 bases aligning to TRBD2. Germline lookup yields CDR1 SGHNT and CDR2 YYREEE (reference sequence). There are 17 residues in the CDR3. CDR3 nucleotide sequence: TGTGCCGGCAGCGATGCCGCGGGGCGGGGGGGCCGCGATGAGCAGTTCTTC. Residues: CAGSDAAGRGGRDEQFF.

This clonotype has more than one count but fewer than ten. The chain joins TRBV7-2 to TRBJ2-3; 7 bases match TRBD1. Trimming took 5 bases from V and 3 from J; bases not matched to a gene: 8. The CDR3 is 15 amino acids. Germline assignment: CDR1 SGHTA and CDR2 FQGNSA. The DNA of the CDR3 is TGTGCCAGCAGCCGGAACAGGGGTTTGACAGATACGCAGTATTTT. Translation gives CASSRNRGLTDTQYF.

In the case of this clonotype: A read error may explain this, as a much larger clone is one base away. The chain combines TRBV20-1 with TRBJ2-7; either TRBD1 or TRBD2 may supply D (5 bases each). The J call is doubtful: the DNA matches TRBJ2-5 better. The CDR3 covers 12 residues. In germline, CDR1 is DFQATT, CDR2 SNEGSKA (reference sequence). CDR3 sequence reads: CSTRDLRGTQYF. The CDR3 bases are TGCAGTACTAGAGATCTTAGGGGGACCCAGTACTTC.

Turning to this clonotype: This may come from a read error, since a much larger clone is one base off. The chain carries TRBV11-1 and TRBJ2-1; 9 nucleotides line up with TRBD1. The J call may be mistaken, given a closer DNA end match to TRBJ2-7. Per the germline V gene, CDR1 is SGHAT and CDR2 is FQDESV (reference sequence). This CDR3 is built from 13 residues. CDR3 region: CASRDRAYNEQYF. In DNA, the CDR3 is TGTGCCAGCCGGGACAGGGCCTACAATGAGCAGTACTTC.

The chain recombines TRBV20-1 with TRBJ2-2, with D possibly matching TRBD2 (6 bases). CDR3 size: 13 residues. Germline CDR1 is DFQATT and CDR2 is SNEGSKA (reference sequence). Here the CDR3 reads CGTQRTNAGELFF. CDR3 sequence (DNA): TGCGGAACTCAGAGGACTAACGCCGGGGAGCTGTTTTTT.

This sequence joins TRBV28 and TRBJ2-1, with D possibly matching TRBD1 (7 bases). Germline CDR1 reads MDHEN; CDR2 reads SYDVKM. V was clipped by 3 bases and J by 5 bases, with 14 bases between them. The CDR3 covers 15 residues. The CDR3 bases are TGTGCCAGCAGTTTTGTGTCAGGGGGGAACAATGAGCAGTTCTTC. This translates into CASSFVSGGNNEQFF.

This clonotype showed up just once. This may arise from a read error, as a much more abundant clone is one base away. The chain is built from TRBV2 and TRBJ1-5; 8 bases match TRBD1. Germline values: CDR1 SNHLY, CDR2 FYNNEI. The CDR3 is 15 amino acids. The CDR3 spells CASSAGTGSSQPQHF. The CDR3 DNA sequence: TGTGCCAGCAGTGCCGGGACAGGAAGCAGTCAGCCCCAGCATTTT. Based on the CDR3 plus reference TRBV2 and TRBJ1-5, the full variable domain is EPEVTQTPSHQVTQMGQEVILRCVPISNHLYFYWYRQILGQKVEFLVSFYNNEISEKSEIFDDQFSVERPDGSNFTLKIRSTKLEDSAMYFCASSAGTGSSQPQHFGDGTRLSIL.

This clonotype was found once. A read error is possible here, since a much larger clone lies one base away. V usage is TRBV7-9 and J usage is TRBJ1-2; D perhaps matches TRBD1 (5 bases). Germline CDR1 is SEHNR and CDR2 is FQNEAQ (reference sequence). Between the trimmed V and J ends, which lost 0 bases and 8 bases, there was a span of 7 bases. The CDR3 is 12 residues long. The CDR3 is CASSLAWGGYTF. The CDR3 DNA reads as TGTGCCAGCAGCTTAGCCTGGGGGGGCTACACCTTC. Supplemented by reference TRBV7-9 and TRBJ1-2, the full variable domain reads DTGVSQNPRHKITKRGQNVTFRCDPISEHNRLYWYRQTLGQGPEFLTYFQNEAQLEKSRLLSDRFSAERPKGSFSTLEIQRTEQGDSAMYLCASSLAWGGYTFGSGTRLTVV.

This sequence joins TRBV6-6 and TRBJ1-2; unclear D gene. Trimming removed 4 bases from V and 1 base from J, with 13 bases in between. Per the germline V gene, CDR1 is MNHNY and CDR2 is SVGAGI (reference sequence). This CDR3 has 15 residues. CDR3 sequence (DNA): TGTGCCAGCAGTTCCTCGACACGAATTAACTATGGCTACACCTTC. Its translation is CASSSSTRINYGYTF.

The CDR3 protein is CSVETRPQGAEAFF. CDR3 in DNA: TGCAGCGTTGAAACCCGACCACAGGGGGCTGAAGCTTTCTTT. The V gene is TRBV29-1, the J gene TRBJ1-1; 8 nucleotides align to TRBD1. The length of the CDR3 is 14 residues. The V and J ends lost 2 bases and 6 bases, in that order; junction bases with no gene match: 8. CDR1 is SQVTM, CDR2 ANQGSEA, per germline. The full variable domain, with the rest looked up from reference TRBV29-1 and TRBJ1-1, is SAVISQKPSRDICQRGTSLTIQCQVDSQVTMMFWYRQQPGQSLTLIATANQGSEATYESGFVIDKFPISRPNLTFSTLTVSNMSPEDSSIYLCSVETRPQGAEAFFGQGTRLTVV.

In this sample, this clonotype turned up a few times. V usage is TRBV5-5 and J usage is TRBJ1-5; the D gene is possibly TRBD1 (6 bases). CDR3 length: 16 amino acids. The V gene lost 0 bases and the J gene lost 0 bases, with 10 bases spanning the gap. Germline V gene lookup returns CDR1 SGHKS and CDR2 YYEKEE (reference sequence). CDR3: CASSLGGGHSNQPQHF. The CDR3 DNA sequence: TGTGCCAGCAGCTTGGGAGGGGGGCATAGCAATCAGCCCCAGCATTTT.

This clonotype was counted ten times or more. The chain recombines TRBV3-1 with TRBJ2-7; possible D gene TRBD2, 6 bases. Trimming shortened V by 1 base and J by 2 bases, and 12 bases separated the two germline ends. This CDR3 contains 15 residues. The germline V gene encodes CDR1 LGHDT and CDR2 YNNKEL (reference sequence). The chain's CDR3 is CASSQGGTPTYEQYF. CDR3 bases: TGTGCCAGCAGCCAAGGCGGGACGCCTACCTACGAGCAGTACTTC.

The sample holds many counts of this clonotype. V gene TRBV14 combines with J gene TRBJ2-7, with 7 bases identical to TRBD1. This CDR3 has 17 residues. Germline CDR1 reads SGHDN; CDR2 reads FVKESK. V dropped 0 bases and J dropped 0; count of bases not matched to a gene: 8. The CDR3 spells CASSQDSTWDSSYEQYF. CDR3 sequence (DNA): TGTGCCAGCAGCCAAGATTCCACCTGGGACAGCTCCTACGAGCAGTACTTC. Variable domain in full (rest from reference TRBV14 and TRBJ2-7): EAGVTQFPSHSVIEKGQTVTLRCDPISGHDNLYWYRRVMGKEIKFLLHFVKESKQDESGMPNNRFLAERTGGTYSTLKVQPAELEDSGVYFCASSQDSTWDSSYEQYFGPGTRLTVT.

This clonotype has just a few counts. The V call is TRBV6-5, the J call TRBJ1-1; D perhaps matches TRBD1 (6 bases). CDR1 is MNHEY, CDR2 SVGAGI, per germline. The CDR3 is 15 amino acids. Trimming shortened V by 4 bases and J by 1 base, and 13 bases separated the two germline ends. CDR3 nucleotide sequence: TGTGCCAGCAGTTCATCCTTGACAGGGAACACTGAAGCTTTCTTT. It codes for CASSSSLTGNTEAFF.